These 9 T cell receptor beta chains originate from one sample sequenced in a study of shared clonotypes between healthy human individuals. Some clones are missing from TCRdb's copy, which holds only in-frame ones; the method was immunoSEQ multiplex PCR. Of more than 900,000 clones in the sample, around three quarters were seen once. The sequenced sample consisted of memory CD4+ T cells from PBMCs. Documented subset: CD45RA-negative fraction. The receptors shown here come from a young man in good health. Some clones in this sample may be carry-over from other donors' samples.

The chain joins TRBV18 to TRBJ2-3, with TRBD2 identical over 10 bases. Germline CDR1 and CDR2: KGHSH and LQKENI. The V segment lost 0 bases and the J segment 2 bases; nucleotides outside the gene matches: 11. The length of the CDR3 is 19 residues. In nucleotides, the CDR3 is TGTGCCAGCTCACCACCGGGGTTTAGGCTAGCGGGAGTCACAGATACGCAGTATTTT. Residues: CASSPPGFRLAGVTDTQYF.

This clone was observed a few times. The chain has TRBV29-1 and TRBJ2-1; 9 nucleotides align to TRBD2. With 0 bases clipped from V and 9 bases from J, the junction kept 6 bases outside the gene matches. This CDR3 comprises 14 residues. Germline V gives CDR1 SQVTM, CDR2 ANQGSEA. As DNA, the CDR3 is TGCAGCGTTGAAGATCCGGCTAGCGGGGTTGAGCAGTTCTTC. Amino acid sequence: CSVEDPASGVEQFF.

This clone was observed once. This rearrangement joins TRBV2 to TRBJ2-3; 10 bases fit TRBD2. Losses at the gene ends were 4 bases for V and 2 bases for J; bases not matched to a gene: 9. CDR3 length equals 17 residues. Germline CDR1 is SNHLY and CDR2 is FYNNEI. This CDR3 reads CASSGLLLAGDTDTQYF. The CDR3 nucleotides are TGTGCCAGCAGTGGTTTGTTGCTAGCGGGAGACACAGATACGCAGTATTTT.

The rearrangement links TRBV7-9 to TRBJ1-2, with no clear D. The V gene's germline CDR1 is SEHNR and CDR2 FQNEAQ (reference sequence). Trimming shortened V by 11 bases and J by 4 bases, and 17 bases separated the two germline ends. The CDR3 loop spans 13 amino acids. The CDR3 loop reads CAVGDYGSYGYTF. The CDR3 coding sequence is TGTGCCGTCGGGGATTATGGTTCCTATGGCTACACCTTC.

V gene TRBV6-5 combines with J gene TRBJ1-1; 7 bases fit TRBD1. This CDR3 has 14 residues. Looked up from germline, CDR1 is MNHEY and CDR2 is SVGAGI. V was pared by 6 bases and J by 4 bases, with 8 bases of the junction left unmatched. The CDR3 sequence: CASSPGGLSTEAFF. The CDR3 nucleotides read TGTGCCAGCAGCCCAGGGGGATTATCCACTGAAGCTTTCTTT.

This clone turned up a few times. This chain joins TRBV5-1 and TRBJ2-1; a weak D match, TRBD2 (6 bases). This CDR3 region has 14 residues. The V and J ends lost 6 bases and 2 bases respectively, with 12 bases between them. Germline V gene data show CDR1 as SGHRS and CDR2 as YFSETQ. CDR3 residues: CASNEEGPYNEQFF. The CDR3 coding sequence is TGCGCCAGCAATGAGGAGGGACCCTACAATGAGCAGTTCTTC.

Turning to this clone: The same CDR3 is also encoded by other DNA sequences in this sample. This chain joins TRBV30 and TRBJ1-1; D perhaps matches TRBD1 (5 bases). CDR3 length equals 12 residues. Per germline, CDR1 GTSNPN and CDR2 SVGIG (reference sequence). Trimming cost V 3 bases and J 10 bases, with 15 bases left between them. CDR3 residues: CAWRVTGQVAFF. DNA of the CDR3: TGTGCCTGGAGGGTGACGGGGCAGGTAGCTTTCTTT. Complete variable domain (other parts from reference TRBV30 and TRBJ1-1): SQTIHQWPATLVQPVGSPLSLECTVEGTSNPNLYWYRQAAGRGLQLLFYSVGIGQISSEVPQNLSASRPQDRQFILSSKKLLLSDSGFYLCAWRVTGQVAFFGQGTRLTVV.

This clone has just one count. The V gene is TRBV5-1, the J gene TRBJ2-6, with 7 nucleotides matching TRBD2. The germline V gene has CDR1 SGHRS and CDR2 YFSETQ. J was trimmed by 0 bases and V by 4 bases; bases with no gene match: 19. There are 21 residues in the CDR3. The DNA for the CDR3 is TGCGCCAGCAGCGAGAGGAGGTCTGCGGGGGAGTTTCTCTCTGGGGCCAACGTCCTGACTTTC. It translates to CASSERRSAGEFLSGANVLTF.

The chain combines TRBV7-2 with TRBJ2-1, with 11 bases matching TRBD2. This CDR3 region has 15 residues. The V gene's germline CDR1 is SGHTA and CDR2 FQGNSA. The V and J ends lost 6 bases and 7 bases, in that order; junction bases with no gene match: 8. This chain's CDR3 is CASRPIAGGVNEQFF. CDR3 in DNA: TGTGCCAGCAGACCTATAGCGGGAGGGGTAAATGAGCAGTTCTTC.